This T cell receptor (beta chain) was sequenced in a study of blood T cells in healthy people across ages (dated by TCRdb to between 2014 and 2016). For the wider study: In model experiments, roughly one uniquely barcoded TCR beta cDNA molecule per two T cells was captured by template switching. The study measured age-related changes in TCR beta repertoire diversity using deep sequencing normalized with unique cDNA molecular identifiers. Four age groups were formed from the donors: young (average roughly 15 years), middle-aged (approximately 40), aged (under 70) and long-lived (approximately 78). To avoid experimental bias, donors of different ages were distributed randomly across sequencing lanes. Two additional independent replicas of 1 million unique cDNA reads from the same blood draw were analyzed for two donors (one aged 18 to 29 and one aged 80 or older). The paper as a whole reports these results and caveats: Since profiling was done on bulk unsorted PBMCs, naive and antigen-experienced compartments could not be conclusively compared. Observed TCR beta diversity per million T cells fell roughly linearly with age, and a significant reduction was already apparent by age roughly 40. Estimates of total diversity based on one million sequenced T cells were regarded as lower bounds and as underestimates. Observed TCR beta diversity correlated strongly with the percentage of naive T cells measured by flow cytometry. Because donor CMV infection status was unknown, age-related changes in expanded clonotypes were potentially confounded. Compared with the aged group, more naive CD4+ T cells, fewer expanded clones and increased TCR diversity were shown by the long-lived group, suggesting age selection.

V sheds 6 bases and J sheds 3 bases, leaving 10 bases between their ends. Reading the germline V gene (reference sequence) gives CDR1 DFQATT and CDR2 SNEGSKA. The CDR3 sequence holds 12 residues, the cysteine and phenylalanine included. Here the CDR3 DNA is all that survives: 36 bases in frame from base 1. To note about this clonotype: Its antigen has not been determined. No base quality information exists; no much larger clone differs at one position.

The donors were 40 or so Caucasian individuals from Russia, aged roughly 6 to 100 years, who were systemically healthy. Around 10 milliliters of peripheral blood were drawn from each donor into EDTA-treated Vacutainer tubes. Ficoll-Paque density-gradient centrifugation was used to isolate PBMCs, with at least 6 million per sample. Trizol reagent was used to extract total RNA from the PBMCs, yielding at least 6 micrograms per sample. The percentages of naive CD45RAhigh/CD27high T cells were determined by flow cytometry on a PBMC aliquot from every donor. The library was generated by 5' RACE. Sequencing relied on an Illumina HiSeq 2500. The second PCR ran for roughly 7 to 11 cycles and used a J-beta primer mix along with a sample-barcoded 5' primer. A unique molecular identifier was introduced onto each TCR beta cDNA molecule by a template-switch 5' adaptor carrying 12 random nucleotides. Each sample yielded at least 2.5 million CDR3-containing paired-end reads. First-strand cDNA was synthesized from all RNA with the Mint cDNA synthesis kit, primed by a TRBC-specific oligonucleotide. After uracil-DNA glycosylase treatment, a first 18-cycle PCR used universal primers M1SS and BC2_uni_R on all cDNA. The study's own analysis went as follows. For normalization, 1 million high-quality reads, each with a distinct molecular identifier, were randomly selected from each sample. Reads sharing molecular identifiers were discarded rather than binned into consensus sequences. MiTCR, set to a Q25 quality threshold and the strictest error-elimination algorithm, was used for CDR3 identification, clonotype clustering and error correction. A nonparametric unseen species model using Euler transformation provided a lower-bound estimate of total TCR beta diversity. The public reads were reprocessed in TCRdb via fastp at Q25 and MiXCR, keeping in-frame beta chains. Rows merge per CDR3 protein into single entries with the most common DNA and genes. V and J calls and clone size were set by TCRdb, not the authors. This sample is represented by more than 500,000 distinct CDR3 sequences; roughly a quarter of them were singletons. The ten largest clonotypes hold around 20% of the sample.

This chain joins TRBV20-1 to TRBJ2-3; a tentative D call is TRBD2 (5 bases match). Material: blood. This sequence originates from a woman aged 70-85 years in good health. CDR3 protein: CSAPGLTDTQYF. The DNA sequence follows: TGCAGTGCCCCCGGACTGACAGATACGCAGTATTTT.